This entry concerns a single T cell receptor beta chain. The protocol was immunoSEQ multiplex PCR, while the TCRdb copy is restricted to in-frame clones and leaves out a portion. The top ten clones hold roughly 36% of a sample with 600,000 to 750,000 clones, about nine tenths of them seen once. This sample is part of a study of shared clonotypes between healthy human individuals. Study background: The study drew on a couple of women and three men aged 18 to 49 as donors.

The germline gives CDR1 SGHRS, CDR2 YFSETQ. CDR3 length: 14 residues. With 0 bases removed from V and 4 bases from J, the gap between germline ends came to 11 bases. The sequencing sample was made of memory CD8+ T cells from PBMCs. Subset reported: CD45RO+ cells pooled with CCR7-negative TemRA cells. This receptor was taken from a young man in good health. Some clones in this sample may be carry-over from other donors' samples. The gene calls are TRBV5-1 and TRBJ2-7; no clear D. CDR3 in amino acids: CASSLDPGSYEQYF. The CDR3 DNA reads TGCGCCAGCAGCTTGGATCCTGGGTCGTACGAGCAGTACTTC. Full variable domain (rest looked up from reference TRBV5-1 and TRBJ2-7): KAGVTQTPRYLIKTRGQQVTLSCSPISGHRSVSWYQQTPGQGLQFLFEYFSETQRNKGNFPGRFSGRQFSNSRSEMNVSTLELGDSALYLCASSLDPGSYEQYFGPGTRLTVT.